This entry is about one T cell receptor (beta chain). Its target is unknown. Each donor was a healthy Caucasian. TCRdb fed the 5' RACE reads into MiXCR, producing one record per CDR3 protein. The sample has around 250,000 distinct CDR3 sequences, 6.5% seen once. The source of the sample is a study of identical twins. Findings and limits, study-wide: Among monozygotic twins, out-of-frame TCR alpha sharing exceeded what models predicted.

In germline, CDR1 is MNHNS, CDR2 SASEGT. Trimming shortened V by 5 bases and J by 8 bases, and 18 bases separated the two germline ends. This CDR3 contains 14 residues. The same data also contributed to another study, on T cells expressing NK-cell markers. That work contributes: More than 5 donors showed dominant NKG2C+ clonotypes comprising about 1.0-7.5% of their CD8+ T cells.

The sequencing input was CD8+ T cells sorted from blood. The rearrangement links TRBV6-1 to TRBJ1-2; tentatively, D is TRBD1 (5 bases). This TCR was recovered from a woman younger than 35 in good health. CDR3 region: CASSLTGPLGGYTF. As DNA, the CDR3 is TGTGCCAGCAGTCTGACGGGGCCCCTTGGGGGCTACACCTTC.